Presented here are 8 T cell receptor beta chains from one specimen sequenced in a study of identical twins. TCRdb processed the 5' RACE reads anew with MiXCR; each CDR3 protein has one entry. Found here are a few hundred thousand distinct CDR3 sequences, roughly 9.5% of them singletons; the top ten hold around 3.2%. These sequences were also reported in another study, on yellow fever vaccine responses in identical twins.

The sequencing sample was made of PBMCs. These receptors originate from a woman aged 18-30 years in good health.

This clonotype has ten or more counts. The V call is TRBV12-3 or TRBV12-4, the J call TRBJ2-1; 10 bases align to TRBD1. The CDR3 covers 14 residues. J lost 6 bases, V lost 7 bases, and 6 bases had no gene match. The chain's CDR3 is CASTLRDRGNEQFF. DNA of the CDR3: TGTGCCAGCACCCTACGGGACAGGGGCAATGAGCAGTTCTTC.

The rearrangement uses TRBV4-3 and TRBJ2-7; 9 positions agree with TRBD1. The germline gives CDR1 LGHNA, CDR2 YSLEER. This CDR3 contains 15 residues. After removal of 0 bases from V and 4 bases from J, the junction contained 4 bases not matched to a gene. The CDR3 region has the DNA TGCGCCAGCAGCCAAGACAAACAGGGGGCTTACGAGCAGTACTTC. This sequence encodes CASSQDKQGAYEQYF.

V and J are TRBV5-1 and TRBJ2-5, with 13 bases matching TRBD2. The V gene end was trimmed by 0 bases and the J gene end by 3 bases; junction bases not matched to a gene: 14. This CDR3 region has 20 residues. Germline values: CDR1 SGHRS, CDR2 YFSETQ. The CDR3 nucleotides are TGCGCCAGCAGCTTGGGACAGGGGGGGACTAGCGGGACCAGAAAAGAGACCCAGTACTTC. This gives the protein CASSLGQGGTSGTRKETQYF.

This clonotype was detected many times. This chain uses TRBV7-9 with TRBJ2-2; perhaps TRBD1 as D (6 bases). The germline CDR1 and CDR2 sequences are SEHNR and FQNEAQ (reference sequence). This CDR3 is 15 amino acids long. Trimming removed 1 base from V and 5 bases from J, with 11 bases in between. Written as DNA, the CDR3 is TGTGCCAGCAGCTTAGAGACAGGTCTAACCGGGGAGCTGTTTTTT. Protein: CASSLETGLTGELFF.

This clonotype has at least ten counts. The chain links TRBV10-1 to TRBJ2-7; 10 bases map to TRBD2. With 3 bases clipped from V and 4 bases from J, the junction kept 0 bases outside the gene matches. The germline CDR1 and CDR2 sequences are WNHNN and SYGVQD (reference sequence). CDR3 length: 13 amino acids. This CDR3 is CASSDSGRYEQYF. Here the CDR3 DNA reads TGCGCCAGCAGTGATAGCGGGAGGTACGAGCAGTACTTC.

The chain uses TRBV18 and TRBJ2-1; 9 bases line up with TRBD1. After removal of 3 bases from V and 6 bases from J, the junction contained 6 bases not matched to a gene. Germline CDR1 and CDR2: KGHSH and LQKENI. The length of the CDR3 is 15 residues. The DNA for the CDR3 is TGTGCCAGCTCACCCGGGACAGGGACTTCCAATGAGCAGTTCTTC. Translating it yields CASSPGTGTSNEQFF.

This clonotype was counted only a few times. The chain combines TRBV20-1 with TRBJ2-7; perhaps TRBD2 as D (5 bases). Germline assignment: CDR1 DFQATT and CDR2 SNEGSKA (reference sequence). V lost 3 bases and J 6 bases, leaving 15 bases between the germline ends. CDR3 length equals 13 residues. The CDR3 DNA is TGCAGTGCTAGTTTCGTGGGAGTCCGCGAGCAGTACTTC. Its protein is CSASFVGVREQYF.

A few counts support this clonotype. This chain connects TRBV20-1 to TRBJ2-3; D is possibly TRBD1 (6 bases). Trimming shortened V by 2 bases and J by 2 bases, and 17 bases separated the two germline ends. The CDR3 extends over 16 amino acids. Germline CDR1 is DFQATT and CDR2 is SNEGSKA (reference sequence). The CDR3 sequence is CSARSQGHTLTDTQYF. CDR3 coding DNA: TGCAGTGCTAGATCACAGGGCCACACACTCACAGATACGCAGTATTTT.